This T cell receptor (beta chain) was sequenced during a study of post-analysis software for immune sequencing data. Study-wide results and limits: TRBV5-6, TRBV5-1 and TRBV20-1 were among several TRBV segments more frequent in patients than controls.

cDNA libraries for TCR beta contained unique molecular identifiers. TCRdb redid the calling of the PCR reads with MiXCR, one entry per CDR3 protein. Of roughly 730,000 distinct CDR3 sequences listed, about 27% are singletons. The CDR3 has 12 amino acids. CDR1 and CDR2 from the germline V gene are SGHKS and YYEKEE (reference sequence). V lost 5 bases to trimming and J lost 4 bases, with 7 bases between them. This clonotype was seen only a few times. The antigen is undetermined. The chain combines TRBV5-5 with TRBJ2-1; D gene unclear. Sequencing input: blood. This clonotype originated in a girl under 18 with multiple sclerosis. CDR3 nucleotide sequence: TGTGCCAGCAGTTCGGCTTACAATGAGCAGTTCTTC. This translates into CASSSAYNEQFF.